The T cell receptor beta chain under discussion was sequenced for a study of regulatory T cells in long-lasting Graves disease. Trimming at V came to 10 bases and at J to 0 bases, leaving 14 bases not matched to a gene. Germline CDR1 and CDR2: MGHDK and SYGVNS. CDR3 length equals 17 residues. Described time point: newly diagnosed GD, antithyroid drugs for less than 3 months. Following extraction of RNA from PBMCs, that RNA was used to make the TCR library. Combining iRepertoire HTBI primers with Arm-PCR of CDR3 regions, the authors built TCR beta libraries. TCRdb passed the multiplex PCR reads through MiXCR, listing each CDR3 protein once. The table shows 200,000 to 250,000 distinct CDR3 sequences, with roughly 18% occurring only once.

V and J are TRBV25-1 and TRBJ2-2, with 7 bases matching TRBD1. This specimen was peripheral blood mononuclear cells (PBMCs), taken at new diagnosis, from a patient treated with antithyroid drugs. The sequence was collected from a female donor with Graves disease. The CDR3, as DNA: TGTGCCACCTCCGGGACAGTTTTATTCGCGAACACCGGGGAGCTGTTTTTT. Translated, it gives CATSGTVLFANTGELFF.